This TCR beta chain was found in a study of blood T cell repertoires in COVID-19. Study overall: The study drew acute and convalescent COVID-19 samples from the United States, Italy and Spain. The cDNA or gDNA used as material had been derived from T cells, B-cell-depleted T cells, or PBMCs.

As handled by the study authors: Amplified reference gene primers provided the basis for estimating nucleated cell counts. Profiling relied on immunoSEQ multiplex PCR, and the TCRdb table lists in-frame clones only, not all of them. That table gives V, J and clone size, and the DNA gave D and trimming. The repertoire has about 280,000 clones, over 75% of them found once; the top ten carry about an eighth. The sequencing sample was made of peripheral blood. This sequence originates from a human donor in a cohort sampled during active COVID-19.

CDR3 sequence: CASGLAGAYEQYF. DNA for the CDR3: TGTGCCAGCGGACTAGCGGGCGCCTACGAGCAGTACTTC. This chain links TRBV27 with TRBJ2-7, with TRBD2 identical over 11 bases. The CDR3 loop spans 13 amino acids. Germline CDR1 MNHEY, CDR2 SMNVEV (reference sequence). Losses at the gene ends were 8 bases for V and 2 bases for J; bases not matched to a gene: 2.